These 4 T cell receptor beta chains were all obtained from the same sample, sequenced in a study of T cells in Graves' hyperthyroidism and ophthalmopathy. The CDR3 regions of TCR beta were amplified from RNA transcripts. Primed by the HTBI set, a first-round RT-PCR was run on the TCR CDR3. TCRdb itself ran the multiplex PCR reads through MiXCR, one entry per CDR3 protein. The table lists hundreds of thousands of distinct CDR3 sequences, roughly 14% of them singletons. Sequencing was carried out using blood. The receptors derive from a woman in her thirties or forties with Graves' ophthalmopathy.

The rearrangement links TRBV6-5 to TRBJ1-2; D is possibly TRBD1 (5 bases). Germline loops: CDR1 MNHEY, CDR2 SVGAGI. The CDR3 runs to 14 residues. Trimming cost V 3 bases and J 4 bases, with 12 bases left between them. In nucleotides, the CDR3 is TGTGCCAGCAGTTATGGGGGGGAGAGCTATGGCTACACCTTC. The encoded protein is CASSYGGESYGYTF.

The chain carries TRBV27 and TRBJ1-6; 11 positions match TRBD1. The CDR3 has 16 amino acids. The J segment lost 3 bases and the V segment lost 3 bases, leaving 1 base of the junction unmatched. The germline V gene has CDR1 MNHEY and CDR2 SMNVEV (reference sequence). The CDR3 here is CASSLGTGGYNSPLHF. DNA for the CDR3: TGTGCCAGCAGTTTGGGGACAGGGGGCTATAATTCACCCCTCCACTTT.

This clonotype was seen many times. The chain recombines TRBV6-2 or TRBV6-3 with TRBJ1-1; the match to TRBD1 covers 8 bases. The CDR3 runs to 16 residues. The germline CDR1 and CDR2 sequences are MNHEY and SVGEGT. J gave up 0 bases and V 4 bases, and 7 bases lay outside the gene matches. DNA of the CDR3: TGTGCCAGCAGTTTGGACAGGGTTCCAATGAACACTGAAGCTTTCTTT. Protein: CASSLDRVPMNTEAFF.

This clonotype was counted between two and nine times. The CDR3 here is CATTGGQGGFYEQYF. The CDR3 DNA sequence: TGTGCCACCACTGGAGGACAGGGGGGGTTTTACGAGCAGTACTTC. The chain carries TRBV6-1 and TRBJ2-7; 10 nucleotides match TRBD1. The CDR3 length is 15 residues. Unmatched junction bases numbered 13, after V lost 10 bases and J lost 4 bases. Germline V gene data show CDR1 as MNHNS and CDR2 as SASEGT.